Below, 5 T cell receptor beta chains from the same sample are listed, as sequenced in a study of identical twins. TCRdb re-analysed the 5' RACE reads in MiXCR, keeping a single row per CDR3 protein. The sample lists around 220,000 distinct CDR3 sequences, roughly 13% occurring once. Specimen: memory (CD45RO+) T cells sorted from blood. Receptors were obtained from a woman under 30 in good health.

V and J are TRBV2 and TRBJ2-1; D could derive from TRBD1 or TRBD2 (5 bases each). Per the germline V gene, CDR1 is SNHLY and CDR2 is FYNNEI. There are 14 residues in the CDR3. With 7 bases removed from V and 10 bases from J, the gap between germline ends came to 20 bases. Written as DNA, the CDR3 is TGTGCCAGCAAAATTTACTTCGGGACGACCGAGCAGTTCTTC. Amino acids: CASKIYFGTTEQFF.

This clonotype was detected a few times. The CDR3 bases are TGTGCCATCCGACGGGGGGGTACCGATACGCAGTATTTT. Translating it yields CAIRRGGTDTQYF. V usage is TRBV12-3 or TRBV12-4 and J usage is TRBJ2-3; TRBD2 matches at 8 bases. CDR3 length: 13 residues. J was trimmed by 6 bases and V by 10 bases; bases with no gene match: 9.

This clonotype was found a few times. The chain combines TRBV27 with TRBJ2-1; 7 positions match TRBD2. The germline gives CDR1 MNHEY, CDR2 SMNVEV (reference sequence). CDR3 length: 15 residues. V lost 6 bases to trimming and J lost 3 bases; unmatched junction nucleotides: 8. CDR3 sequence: CASSQRLAFYNEQFF. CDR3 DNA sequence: TGTGCCAGCAGCCAAAGACTAGCTTTCTACAATGAGCAGTTCTTC.

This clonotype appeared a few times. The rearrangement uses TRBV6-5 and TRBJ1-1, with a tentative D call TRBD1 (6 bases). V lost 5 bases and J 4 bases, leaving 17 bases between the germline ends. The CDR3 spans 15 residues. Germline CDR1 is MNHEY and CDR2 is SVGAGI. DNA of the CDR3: TGTGCCAGCAGTACTGCCCAGGGGCTGAGCACTGAAGCTTTCTTT. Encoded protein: CASSTAQGLSTEAFF.

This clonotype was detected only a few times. The CDR3: CASSVDTGETQYF. The CDR3 DNA reads TGTGCCAGCAGCGTAGACACAGGGGAGACCCAGTACTTC. The chain has TRBV9 and TRBJ2-5, with D possibly TRBD1 on 6 matching bases. The V gene's germline CDR1 is SGDLS and CDR2 YYNGEE. The CDR3 sequence is 13 residues long. The V gene lost 0 bases and the J gene lost 5 bases, with 8 bases spanning the gap.